The entry below describes one TCR beta chain. This record comes from a study of T cell repertoires in cytomegalovirus infection. The CDR3 runs 15 residues. Germline CDR1 is SGHRS and CDR2 is YFSETQ. V lost 6 bases and J 7 bases, leaving 20 bases between the germline ends. TCRdb analysed the reads with MiXCR anew, one entry per CDR3 protein. The table shows roughly 300,000 distinct CDR3 sequences, with 25% occurring only once. This receptor was identified in a human donor in good health (CMV status not recorded). Some clones in this sample may be carry-over from other donors' samples. Sequences were obtained from PBMCs. The chain recombines TRBV5-1 with TRBJ2-1; D is unresolved. The CDR3 DNA sequence: TGCGCCAGCACTTGGCGGCCCGGCTTTCCAAATGAGCAGTTCTTC. Translated, it gives CASTWRPGFPNEQFF.